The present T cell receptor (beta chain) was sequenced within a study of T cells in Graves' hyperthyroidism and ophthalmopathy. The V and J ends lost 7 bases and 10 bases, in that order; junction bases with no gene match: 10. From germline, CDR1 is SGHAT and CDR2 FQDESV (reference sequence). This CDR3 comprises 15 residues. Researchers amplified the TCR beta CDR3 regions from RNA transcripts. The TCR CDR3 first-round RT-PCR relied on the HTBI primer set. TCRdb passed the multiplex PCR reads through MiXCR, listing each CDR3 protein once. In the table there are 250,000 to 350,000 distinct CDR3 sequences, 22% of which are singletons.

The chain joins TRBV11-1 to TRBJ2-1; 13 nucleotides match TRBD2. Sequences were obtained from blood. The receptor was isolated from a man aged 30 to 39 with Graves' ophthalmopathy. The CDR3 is CASTSTGLAGREQFF. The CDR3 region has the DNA TGTGCCAGCACCTCCACGGGACTAGCGGGACGAGAGCAGTTCTTC.